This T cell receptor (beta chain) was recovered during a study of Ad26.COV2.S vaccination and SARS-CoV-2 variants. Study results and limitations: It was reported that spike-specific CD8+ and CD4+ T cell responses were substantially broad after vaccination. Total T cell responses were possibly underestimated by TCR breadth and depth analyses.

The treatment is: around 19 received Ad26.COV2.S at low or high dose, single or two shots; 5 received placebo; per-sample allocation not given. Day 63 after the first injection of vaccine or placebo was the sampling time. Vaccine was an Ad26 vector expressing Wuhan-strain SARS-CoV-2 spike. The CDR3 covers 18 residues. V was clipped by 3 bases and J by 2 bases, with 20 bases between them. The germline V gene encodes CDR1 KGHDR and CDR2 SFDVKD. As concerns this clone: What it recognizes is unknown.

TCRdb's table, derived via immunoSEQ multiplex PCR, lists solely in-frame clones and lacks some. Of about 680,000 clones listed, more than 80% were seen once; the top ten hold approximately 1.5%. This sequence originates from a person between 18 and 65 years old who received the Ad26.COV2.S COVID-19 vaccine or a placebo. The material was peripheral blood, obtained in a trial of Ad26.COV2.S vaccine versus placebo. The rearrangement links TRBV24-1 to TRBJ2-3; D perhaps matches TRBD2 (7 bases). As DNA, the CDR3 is TGTGCCACCAGTGATGGCGGGGGCACGACCCTATACACAGATACGCAGTATTTT. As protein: CATSDGGGTTLYTDTQYF.